This T cell receptor (beta chain) was captured in a study of T cell changes during pregnancy in multiple sclerosis. TCRdb's table, derived via immunoSEQ multiplex PCR, lists solely in-frame clones and lacks some. The table includes 50,000 or so clones, approximately 92% detected once. Losses at the gene ends were 8 bases for V and 4 bases for J; bases not matched to a gene: 12. Germline assignment: CDR1 MNHNS and CDR2 SASEGT. The CDR3 consists of 15 residues. The TCR sequence derives from a female donor with multiple sclerosis, enrolled in a pregnancy study. Material: CD4+ T cells from peripheral blood mononuclear cells, obtained before pregnancy. The V call is TRBV6-1, the J call TRBJ2-3, with 7 bases aligning to TRBD2. In nucleotides, the CDR3 is TGTGCCAGCTCCGCCGGCGGGAGTCTCTCAGATACGCAGTATTTT. Encoded protein: CASSAGGSLSDTQYF.